The 16 T cell receptor beta chains below come from one sample, sequenced in a study of human T cells and chemical hapten exposure. Time point specified: pre-sensitization, week 0. Noted treatment: therapeutic diphenylcyclopropenone sensitization with weekly scalp DPC. TCRdb passed the RACE reads through MiXCR, listing each CDR3 protein once. Of around 260,000 distinct CDR3 sequences in the sample, about 8.1% were seen once. Sample: whole blood, taken in connection with sensitization to the hapten diphenylcyclopropenone (DPC). The receptors stem from a woman aged 40 to 50 with alopecia areata. Some clones in this sample may be carry-over from other donors' samples.

The chain uses TRBV9 and TRBJ2-5, with D possibly being TRBD2 (5 bases). The V gene lost 4 bases and the J gene lost 5 bases, with 15 bases spanning the gap. Germline V gene data show CDR1 as SGDLS and CDR2 as YYNGEE. The CDR3 is 14 residues long. Here the CDR3 reads CASSPERASETQYF. CDR3 nucleotide sequence: TGTGCCAGCAGCCCAGAGAGGGCCTCGGAGACCCAGTACTTC. Full variable domain (rest looked up from reference TRBV9 and TRBJ2-5): DSGVTQTPKHLITATGQRVTLRCSPRSGDLSVYWYQQSLDQGLQFLIQYYNGEERAKGNILERFSAQQFPDLHSELNLSSLELGDSALYFCASSPERASETQYFGPGTRLLVL.

This clonotype was seen ten or more times. The chain links TRBV28 to TRBJ2-1; TRBD1 might be the D (6 bases). The CDR3 spans 12 residues. Germline lookup yields CDR1 MDHEN and CDR2 SYDVKM. The V and J ends lost 1 base and 14 bases respectively, with 12 bases between them. The CDR3 loop is CASSLSGQMEFF. The CDR3 region has the DNA TGTGCCAGCAGTTTATCCGGACAGATGGAGTTCTTC.

This clonotype was recorded a few times. The rearrangement links TRBV6-7 to TRBJ2-5; D may be TRBD2 (5 bases). TRBV6-7 is given ORF status, its function remaining uncertain. This CDR3 contains 13 residues. The V and J ends lost 8 bases and 1 base respectively, with 11 bases between them. CDR3 sequence: CASALDCQETQYF. CDR3 bases: TGTGCCAGCGCCTTGGACTGCCAAGAGACCCAGTACTTC.

The sample holds a few counts of this clonotype. This rearrangement joins TRBV20-1 to TRBJ2-7; 9 nucleotides match TRBD1. Germline lookup yields CDR1 DFQATT and CDR2 SNEGSKA (reference sequence). The CDR3 spans 14 residues. Losses at the gene ends were 6 bases for V and 6 bases for J; bases not matched to a gene: 12. The CDR3 sequence is CSAEQGARLSEQYF. CDR3 coding DNA: TGCAGTGCGGAACAGGGGGCGCGTCTCAGCGAGCAGTACTTC.

The rearrangement joins TRBV6-5 to TRBJ1-2; 7 bases are shared with TRBD1. Germline assignment: CDR1 MNHEY and CDR2 SVGAGI. J lost 4 bases, V lost 6 bases, and 11 bases had no gene match. The CDR3 sequence is 15 residues long. The CDR3: CASSREYRGSYGYTF. The CDR3 DNA reads as TGTGCCAGCAGCCGAGAATACAGGGGTTCCTATGGCTACACCTTC.

This clonotype was detected a few times. The chain is built from TRBV20-1 and TRBJ2-3, with 10 nucleotides matching TRBD2. Germline V gives CDR1 DFQATT, CDR2 SNEGSKA (reference sequence). The CDR3 is 12 residues long. With 5 bases clipped from V and 8 bases from J, the junction kept 4 bases outside the gene matches. The chain's CDR3 is CSAQREGGTQYF. Written as DNA, the CDR3 is TGCAGTGCTCAGCGGGAGGGAGGTACGCAGTATTTT.

This chain joins TRBV20-1 and TRBJ2-1, with D unresolved. V was clipped by 2 bases and J by 6 bases, with 11 bases between them. CDR3 length: 13 amino acids. In germline, CDR1 is DFQATT, CDR2 SNEGSKA (reference sequence). CDR3 bases: TGCAGTGCTAGACGTCAGGTCGGCAATGAGCAGTTCTTC. Amino acids: CSARRQVGNEQFF.

This clonotype came up many times. Here the CDR3 reads CASTRGNQPQHF. DNA for the CDR3: TGTGCCAGCACCAGGGGTAATCAGCCCCAGCATTTT. The V gene is TRBV28, the J gene TRBJ1-5; possibly TRBD1 for D (6 bases). Trimming pared 7 bases from V and 4 bases from J, leaving 8 bases between. The CDR3 sequence is 12 residues long. CDR1 is MDHEN, CDR2 SYDVKM, per germline.

The rearrangement links TRBV27 to TRBJ2-7, with 9 bases fitting TRBD2. The germline CDR1 and CDR2 sequences are MNHEY and SMNVEV (reference sequence). This CDR3 spans 15 amino acids. Losses at the gene ends were 2 bases for V and 4 bases for J; bases not matched to a gene: 6. CDR3 loop: CASSLRASGAYEQYF. CDR3 nucleotide sequence: TGTGCCAGCAGTTTAAGGGCTAGCGGGGCATACGAGCAGTACTTC.

This clonotype was recorded a few times. The chain uses TRBV29-1 and TRBJ2-3; tentatively, D is TRBD1 (7 bases). The V end was cut by 6 bases, the J end by 4 bases, with 17 bases between. The CDR3 loop spans 14 amino acids. The germline CDR1 and CDR2 sequences are SQVTM and ANQGSEA. In DNA form, the CDR3 reads TGCAGCGTCGGCGCAGGGGGGAGGTCAGATACGCAGTATTTT. It yields the protein CSVGAGGRSDTQYF.

This clonotype appeared many times. This rearrangement joins TRBV29-1 to TRBJ2-1, with TRBD1 matching 8 bases. The trim removed 4 bases at V and 8 bases at J, leaving 10 bases unmatched. The CDR3 extends over 14 amino acids. Germline-derived CDR1 and CDR2 are SQVTM and ANQGSEA. The CDR3 DNA sequence: TGCAGCGTTGCCTCCCAGGGGGCAAGGGATGAGCAGTTCTTC. It specifies CSVASQGARDEQFF.

The rearrangement joins TRBV3-1 to TRBJ2-1; TRBD2 matches 7 bases. V gave up 3 bases and J gave up 3 bases; unmatched junction bases: 8. From germline, CDR1 is LGHDT and CDR2 YNNKEL (reference sequence). The CDR3 totals 16 residues. The CDR3 region is CASSQDPSGYYNEQFF. The CDR3 DNA reads as TGTGCCAGCAGCCAGGACCCTAGCGGTTACTACAATGAGCAGTTCTTC.

A word on this clonotype: An end of the junction differs from the germline gene, which may be a read error. The J gene is TRBJ2-1, the V gene TRBV25-1; the match to TRBD2 covers 10 bases. CDR1 and CDR2 from the germline V gene are MGHDK and SYGVNS. This CDR3 comprises 15 residues. CDR3 sequence (DNA): TGTTCCAGCAGCATACTAGCGGGGCTCTACAATGAGCAGTTCTTC. Translating it yields CSSSILAGLYNEQFF.

This clonotype was counted at least ten times. The chain uses TRBV7-2 and TRBJ1-5; TRBD1 agrees at 9 bases. Unmatched junction bases numbered 9, after V lost 5 bases and J lost 7 bases. CDR1 is SGHTA, CDR2 FQGNSA, per germline. CDR3 length equals 15 residues. CDR3 coding DNA: TGTGCCAGCAGCCGCGGGACAGGGCTCCGACAGCCCCAGCATTTT. Amino acids: CASSRGTGLRQPQHF.

This clonotype has just a few counts. The V and J genes are TRBV19 and TRBJ1-5, with 10 bases identical to TRBD1. CDR1 is LNHDA, CDR2 SQIVND, per germline (reference sequence). The V segment lost 3 bases and the J segment 15 bases; nucleotides outside the gene matches: 5. This CDR3 has 12 residues. As DNA, the CDR3 is TGTGCCAGTAGTATGGGACAGGGGAGATGGCATTTT. Translating it yields CASSMGQGRWHF.

The chain is built from TRBV4-2 and TRBJ1-6; D ambiguous. V was shortened by 1 base and J by 9 bases, with 10 bases between the two germline ends. Germline CDR1 reads LGHNA; CDR2 reads YNFKEQ. The CDR3 sequence is 14 residues long. CDR3 protein: CASSQGVELSPLHF. The CDR3 nucleotides are TGTGCCAGCAGCCAAGGAGTAGAACTTTCACCCCTCCACTTT.